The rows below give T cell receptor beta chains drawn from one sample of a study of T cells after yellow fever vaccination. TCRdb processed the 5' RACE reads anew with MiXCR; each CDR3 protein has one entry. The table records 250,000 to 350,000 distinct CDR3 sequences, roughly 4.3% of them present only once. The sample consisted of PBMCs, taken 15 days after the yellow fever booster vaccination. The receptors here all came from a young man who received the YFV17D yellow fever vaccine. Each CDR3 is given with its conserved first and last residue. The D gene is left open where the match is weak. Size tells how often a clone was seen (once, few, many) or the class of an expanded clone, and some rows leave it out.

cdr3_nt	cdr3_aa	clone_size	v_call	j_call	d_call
TGTGCCAGCAGCTTAATAAGCGCGAGCACAGATACGCAGTATTTT	CASSLISASTDTQYF	-	TRBV7-3	TRBJ2-3	-
TGTGCCAGCTCACCAGACAGGGGGCTTATGAACACTGAAGCTTTCTTT	CASSPDRGLMNTEAFF	many	TRBV18	TRBJ1-1	TRBD1
TGTGCCATACGCGACCCCCAAGAGACCCAGTACTTC	CAIRDPQETQYF	-	TRBV6-2/TRBV6-3	TRBJ2-5	-
TGTGCCAGCAGTTTAGGCGGGGGCACCCTTTTTGACCAGTACTTC	CASSLGGGTLFDQYF	many	TRBV12-3/TRBV12-4	TRBJ2-5	-
TGTGCCAGCAGTTTACAGGAGGGTGAAAAACTGTTTTTT	CASSLQEGEKLFF	-	TRBV12-3/TRBV12-4	TRBJ1-4	-
TGTGCCAGCAGCCGAAGACGATACATGTCACCCCTCCACTTT	CASSRRRYMSPLHF	-	TRBV3-1	TRBJ1-6	-
TGTGCCAGCAGCAGACAGGGGTCAGATACGCAGTATTTT	CASSRQGSDTQYF	-	TRBV12-3/TRBV12-4	TRBJ2-3	TRBD1
TGTGCCACCAGCAGAGGTCGGGTCTTCGCTCCAGATACGCAGTATTTT	CATSRGRVFAPDTQYF	many	TRBV15	TRBJ2-3	-
TGTGCCAGCAGTTTAACGCGGGTCACTGAAGCTTTCTTT	CASSLTRVTEAFF	many	TRBV6-5	TRBJ1-1	-
TGCGCCAGCAGCTTGGAGGGACAGGGGAGTCAGCCCCAGCATTTT	CASSLEGQGSQPQHF	many	TRBV5-1	TRBJ1-5	TRBD1
TGCAGTGCTAGATCTACTCATACAGCAGCCTATGGCTACACCTTC	CSARSTHTAAYGYTF	many	TRBV20-1	TRBJ1-2	-
TGTGCCAGCAGCTACCGGACAGGGGCAGCCTCTGGGGCCAACGTCCTGACTTTC	CASSYRTGAASGANVLTF	few	TRBV6-5	TRBJ2-6	TRBD1
TGTGCCATCAGTGAGTCGATTCAGGCTAACACCGGGGAGCTGTTTTTT	CAISESIQANTGELFF	many	TRBV10-3	TRBJ2-2	-
TGCAGCGTTGAGGAGGCGGGGAAGCAAGAGACCCAGTACTTC	CSVEEAGKQETQYF	many	TRBV29-1	TRBJ2-5	-
TGTGCCAGCAGTTCCCGGGCCGGGGCCCCGTCCAACACTGAAGCTTTCTTT	CASSSRAGAPSNTEAFF	few	TRBV6-2/TRBV6-3	TRBJ1-1	-
TGTGCCATCAGTGAGTCGACGGCAGGTCAGACTGAAGCTTTCTTT	CAISESTAGQTEAFF	many	TRBV10-3	TRBJ1-1	-
TGTGCCAGCAGCTCCGGGGGGACAGGGAATCAGCCCCAGCATTTT	CASSSGGTGNQPQHF	-	TRBV5-4	TRBJ1-5	TRBD1
TGTGCCACCAGTGATTTGCGGTGCAGGGCGGATTCACCCCTCCACTTT	CATSDLRCRADSPLHF	-	TRBV24-1	TRBJ1-6	-
TGTGCCAGCAGCTTGGGGACGGCGAAAAACTATGGCTACACCTTC	CASSLGTAKNYGYTF	many	TRBV7-2	TRBJ1-2	-
TGTGCCAGCTCACCAAATCCCCCAGAGATGTCCGGAAACACCATATATTTT	CASSPNPPEMSGNTIYF	few	TRBV18	TRBJ1-3	-
TGCGCCAGCAGCCTCGGGACAGGGGGAGGTTCACCCCTCCACTTT	CASSLGTGGGSPLHF	many	TRBV10-2	TRBJ1-6	TRBD1
TGTGCCAGCAGCTTAACCCCAGCAGAAGGGTTCGAGCAGTACTTC	CASSLTPAEGFEQYF	-	TRBV7-9	TRBJ2-7	-